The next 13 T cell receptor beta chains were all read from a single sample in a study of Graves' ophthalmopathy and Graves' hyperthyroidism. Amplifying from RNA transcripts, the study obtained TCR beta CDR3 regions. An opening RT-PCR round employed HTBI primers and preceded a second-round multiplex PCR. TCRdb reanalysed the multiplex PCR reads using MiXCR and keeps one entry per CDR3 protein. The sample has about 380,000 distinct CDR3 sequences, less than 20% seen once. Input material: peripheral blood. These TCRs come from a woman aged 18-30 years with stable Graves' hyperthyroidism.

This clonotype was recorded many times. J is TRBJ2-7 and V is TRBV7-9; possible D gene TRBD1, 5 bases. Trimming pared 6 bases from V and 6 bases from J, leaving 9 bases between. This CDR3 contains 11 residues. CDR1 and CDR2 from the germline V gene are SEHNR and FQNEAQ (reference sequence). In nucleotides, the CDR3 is TGTGCCAGCAGACTGACAGCCGAGCAGTACTTC. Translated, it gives CASRLTAEQYF.

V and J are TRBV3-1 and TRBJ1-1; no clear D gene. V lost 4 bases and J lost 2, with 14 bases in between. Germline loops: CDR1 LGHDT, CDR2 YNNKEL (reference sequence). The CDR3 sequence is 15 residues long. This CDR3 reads CASSLTDTGNTEAFF. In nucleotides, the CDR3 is TGTGCCAGCAGCCTAACCGACACTGGTAACACTGAAGCTTTCTTT.

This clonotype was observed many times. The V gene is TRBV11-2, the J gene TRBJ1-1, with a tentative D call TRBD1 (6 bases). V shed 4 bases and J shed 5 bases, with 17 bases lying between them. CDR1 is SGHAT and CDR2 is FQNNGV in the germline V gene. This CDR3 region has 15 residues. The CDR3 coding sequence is TGTGCCAGCAGCTCCGTGGCAGGAGGGGGTACTGAAGCTTTCTTT. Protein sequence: CASSSVAGGGTEAFF.

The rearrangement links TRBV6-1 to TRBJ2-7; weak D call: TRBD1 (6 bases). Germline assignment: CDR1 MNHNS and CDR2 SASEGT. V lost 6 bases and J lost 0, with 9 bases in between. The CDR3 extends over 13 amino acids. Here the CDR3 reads CASSRTDSYEQYF. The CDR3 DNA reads TGTGCCAGCAGCAGGACAGACTCCTACGAGCAGTACTTC.

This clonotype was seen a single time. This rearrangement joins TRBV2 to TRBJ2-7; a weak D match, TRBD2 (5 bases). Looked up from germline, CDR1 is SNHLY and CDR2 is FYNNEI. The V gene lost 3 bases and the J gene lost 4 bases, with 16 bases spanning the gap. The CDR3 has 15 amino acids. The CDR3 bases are TGTGCCAGCAGTGACACGAGACTACCCGTTTACGAGCAGTACTTC. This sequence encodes CASSDTRLPVYEQYF.

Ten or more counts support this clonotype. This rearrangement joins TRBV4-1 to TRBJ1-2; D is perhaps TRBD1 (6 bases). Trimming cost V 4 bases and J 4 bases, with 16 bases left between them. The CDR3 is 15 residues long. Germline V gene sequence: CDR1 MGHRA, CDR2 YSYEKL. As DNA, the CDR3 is TGCGCCAGCAGCCTTCCCGGGGGGCGCGGCTATGGCTACACCTTC. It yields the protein CASSLPGGRGYGYTF.

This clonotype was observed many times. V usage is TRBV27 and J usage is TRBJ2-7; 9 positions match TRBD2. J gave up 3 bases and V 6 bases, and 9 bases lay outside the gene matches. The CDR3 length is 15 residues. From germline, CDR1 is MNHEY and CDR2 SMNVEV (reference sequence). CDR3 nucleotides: TGTGCCAGCAGGACGATGACTAGCGGTGACTACGAGCAGTACTTC. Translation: CASRTMTSGDYEQYF.

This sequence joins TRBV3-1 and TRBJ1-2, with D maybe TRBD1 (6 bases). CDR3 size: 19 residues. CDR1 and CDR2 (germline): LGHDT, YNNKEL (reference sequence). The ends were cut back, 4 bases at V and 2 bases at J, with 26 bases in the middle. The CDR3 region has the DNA TGTGCCAGCAGCCTCGGAATAGCAGGGATGGGGGCCGTCAACTATGGCTACACCTTC. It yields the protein CASSLGIAGMGAVNYGYTF.

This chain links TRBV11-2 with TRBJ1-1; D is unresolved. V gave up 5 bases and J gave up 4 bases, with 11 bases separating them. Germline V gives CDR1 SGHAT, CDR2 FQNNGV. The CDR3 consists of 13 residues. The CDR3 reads CASSQARSTEAFF. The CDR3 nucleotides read TGTGCCAGCAGCCAGGCTAGGAGCACTGAAGCTTTCTTT.

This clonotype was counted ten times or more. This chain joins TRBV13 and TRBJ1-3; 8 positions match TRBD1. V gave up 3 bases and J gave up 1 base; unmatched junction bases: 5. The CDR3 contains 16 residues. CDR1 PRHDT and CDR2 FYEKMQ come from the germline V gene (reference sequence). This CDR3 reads CASSFGQGWSGNTIYF. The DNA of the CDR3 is TGTGCCAGCAGCTTTGGACAGGGTTGGTCTGGAAACACCATATATTTT. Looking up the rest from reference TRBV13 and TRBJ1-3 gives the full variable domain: AAGVIQSPRHLIKEKRETATLKCYPIPRHDTVYWYQQGPGQDPQFLISFYEKMQSDKGSIPDRFSAQQFSDYHSELNMSSLELGDSALYFCASSFGQGWSGNTIYFGEGSWLTVV.

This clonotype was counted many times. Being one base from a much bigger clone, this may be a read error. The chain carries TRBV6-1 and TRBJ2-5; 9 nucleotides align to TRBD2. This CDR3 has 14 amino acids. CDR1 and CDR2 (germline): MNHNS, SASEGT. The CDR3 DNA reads TGTGCCAGCAGTAAAGCGGGGGGTGAGGAGACCCAGTACTTC. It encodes CASSKAGGEETQYF.

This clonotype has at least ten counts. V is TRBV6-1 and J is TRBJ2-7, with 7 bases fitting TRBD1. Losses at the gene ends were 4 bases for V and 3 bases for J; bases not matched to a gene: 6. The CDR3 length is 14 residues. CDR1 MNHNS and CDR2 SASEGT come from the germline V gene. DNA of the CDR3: TGTGCCAGCAGTGGGGACAGCTTTAACTACGAGCAGTACTTC. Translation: CASSGDSFNYEQYF.

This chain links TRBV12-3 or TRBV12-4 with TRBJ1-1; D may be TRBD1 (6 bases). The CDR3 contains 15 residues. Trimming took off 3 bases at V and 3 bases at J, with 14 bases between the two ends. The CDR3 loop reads CASSFGGLGDTEAFF. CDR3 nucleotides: TGTGCCAGCAGTTTTGGGGGGCTGGGTGACACTGAAGCTTTCTTT.